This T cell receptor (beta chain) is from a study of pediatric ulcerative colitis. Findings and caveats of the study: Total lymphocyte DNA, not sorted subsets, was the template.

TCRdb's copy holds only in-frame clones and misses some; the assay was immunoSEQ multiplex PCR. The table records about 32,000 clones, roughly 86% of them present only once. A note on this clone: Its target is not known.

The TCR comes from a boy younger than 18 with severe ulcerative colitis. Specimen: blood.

The CDR3 DNA sequence: TGTGCCAGCAGCTTCCGGGGCAGGGATGGCTACACCTTC. Translated, it gives CASSFRGRDGYTF. The chain recombines TRBV11-2 with TRBJ1-2; D may be TRBD1 (5 bases). The ends were cut back, 3 bases at V and 6 bases at J, with 11 bases in the middle. The CDR3 is 13 amino acids. CDR1 and CDR2 (germline): SGHAT, FQNNGV. Variable domain in full (rest from reference TRBV11-2 and TRBJ1-2): EAGVAQSPRYKIIEKRQSVAFWCNPISGHATLYWYQQILGQGPKLLIQFQNNGVVDDSQLPKDRFSAERLKGVDSTLKIQPAKLEDSAVYLCASSFRGRDGYTFGSGTRLTVV.